This T cell receptor (beta chain) originates from a study of T cells after yellow fever vaccination. This clonotype was found many times. Its antigen is currently unknown. TCRdb re-called the 5' RACE reads through MiXCR, storing one row per CDR3 protein. The sample yields around 310,000 distinct CDR3 sequences, approximately 4.2% seen once. Overall study findings and caveats: It was a weaker secondary response, yet one that peaked faster, at day 5 versus 15.

CDR3 length: 13 residues. CDR1 is ENHRY, CDR2 SYGVKD, per germline. With 0 bases removed from V and 1 base from J, the gap between germline ends came to 4 bases. Material: PBMCs, obtained 5 days after the yellow fever booster vaccination. The TCR originated in a young man who received the YFV17D yellow fever vaccine. The gene calls are TRBV10-3 and TRBJ2-7; D is undetermined. In nucleotides, the CDR3 is TGTGCCATCAGTGAGTCGGGGTCCTACGAGCAGTACGTC. As protein: CAISESGSYEQYV.